This entry lists 19 T cell receptor beta chains sequenced from one sample in a study of cytomegalovirus exposure and HLA in healthy donors. The PCR made use of 60 Vbeta and 13 Jbeta primers. Clones were read by immunoSEQ multiplex PCR, and TCRdb kept only the in-frame ones, dropping some. This table holds around 190,000 clones, about four fifths found once. Sequencing used PBMCs. The receptors were sampled from a woman aged 25 to 39 in good health and CMV-seropositive.

The chain uses TRBV19 and TRBJ1-4; 9 bases agree with TRBD1. Germline CDR1 reads LNHDA; CDR2 reads SQIVND (reference sequence). The CDR3 totals 14 residues. After removal of 5 bases from V and 10 bases from J, the junction contained 8 bases not matched to a gene. In DNA, the CDR3 is TGTGCCAGTAGTGCCCCCGGGACAGGGCGAAAACTGTTTTTT. Translated: CASSAPGTGRKLFF. Using reference TRBV19 and TRBJ1-4 for the parts outside the CDR3, the full variable domain is DGGITQSPKYLFRKEGQNVTLSCEQNLNHDAMYWYRQDPGQGLRLIYYSQIVNDFQKGDIAEGYSVSREKKESFPLTVTSAQKNPTAFYLCASSAPGTGRKLFFGSGTQLSVL.

The table lists this clone with a count of one. Germline and junction disagree at one end, which may indicate a read error. The chain is built from TRBV7-9 and TRBJ2-3; 8 bases fit TRBD2. Germline V gives CDR1 SEHNR, CDR2 FQNEAQ (reference sequence). CDR3 length equals 14 residues. The CDR3 DNA reads TGTTCCAGCAGTCCGGGGGGGGGCGCAGATACGCAGTATTTT. As protein: CSSSPGGGADTQYF.

The rearrangement joins TRBV29-1 to TRBJ2-3; D call uncertain. Germline CDR1 and CDR2: SQVTM and ANQGSEA. Trimming stripped 7 bases from V and 4 bases from J, with 12 bases between. The CDR3 sequence is 12 residues long. The CDR3 DNA is TGCAGCGCGAGGCAGATTTCAGATACGCAGTATTTT. Translating it yields CSARQISDTQYF.

As regards this clone: Other DNA sequences in this sample translate to the same CDR3. The chain links TRBV27 to TRBJ2-5, with a tentative D call TRBD2 (5 bases). The CDR3 extends over 15 amino acids. Trimming took off 3 bases at V and 4 bases at J, with 15 bases between the two ends. The germline CDR1 and CDR2 sequences are MNHEY and SMNVEV (reference sequence). CDR3: CASSFAGLPAETQYF. CDR3 DNA sequence: TGTGCCAGCAGTTTTGCGGGCCTCCCGGCAGAGACCCAGTACTTC.

This clone came up a few times. The chain combines TRBV5-1 with TRBJ1-3; 9 positions agree with TRBD1. The germline CDR1 and CDR2 sequences are SGHRS and YFSETQ. The CDR3 is 15 residues long. V shed 4 bases, J shed 4 bases, and the junction held 6 bases outside the gene matches. The CDR3 sequence: CASSPTGGGGNTIYF. CDR3 sequence (DNA): TGCGCCAGCAGCCCCACAGGGGGCGGCGGAAACACCATATATTTT.

The J gene is TRBJ2-3, the V gene TRBV2; 8 bases fit TRBD2. V trimming: 6 bases; J trimming: 8 bases; junction bases outside the gene matches: 1. The germline V gene has CDR1 SNHLY and CDR2 FYNNEI. The CDR3 runs to 11 residues. CDR3 amino acids: CASSLAGTQYF. DNA of the CDR3: TGTGCCAGCAGCCTAGCGGGTACGCAGTATTTT. Full variable domain (missing parts from reference TRBV2 and TRBJ2-3): EPEVTQTPSHQVTQMGQEVILRCVPISNHLYFYWYRQILGQKVEFLVSFYNNEISEKSEIFDDQFSVERPDGSNFTLKIRSTKLEDSAMYFCASSLAGTQYFGPGTRLTVL.

J is TRBJ2-1 and V is TRBV5-4; D may be TRBD1 (5 bases). Per the germline V gene, CDR1 is SGHNT and CDR2 is YYREEE (reference sequence). The CDR3 is 15 amino acids. V gave up 3 bases and J gave up 1 base, with 11 bases separating them. In DNA form, the CDR3 reads TGTGCCAGCAGCTGGGGCCGGTCTTCCTACAATGAGCAGTTCTTC. This gives the protein CASSWGRSSYNEQFF. The entire variable domain, with the rest obtained from reference TRBV5-4 and TRBJ2-1, is as follows: ETGVTQSPTHLIKTRGQQVTLRCSSQSGHNTVSWYQQALGQGPQFIFQYYREEENGRGNFPPRFSGLQFPNYSSELNVNALELDDSALYLCASSWGRSSYNEQFFGPGTRLTVL.

This clone has a single count. The chain couples TRBV5-1 to TRBJ2-3; 8 bases are shared with TRBD2. The CDR3 length is 16 residues. Germline V CDR1 and CDR2: SGHRS, YFSETQ. V shed 4 bases and J 4 bases; nucleotides not matched to a gene: 11. The DNA of the CDR3 is TGCGCCAGCAGCCGGGAGGGGGTAGCCGTCCCAGATACGCAGTATTTT. As protein: CASSREGVAVPDTQYF.

The chain carries TRBV11-2 and TRBJ2-7, with 8 bases fitting TRBD2. The CDR3 totals 14 residues. In germline, CDR1 is SGHAT, CDR2 FQNNGV. V trimming: 2 bases; J trimming: 5 bases; junction bases outside the gene matches: 5. CDR3 nucleotides: TGTGCCAGCAGCTTAACCAGCGGGAGCCACGAGCAGTACTTC. This translates into CASSLTSGSHEQYF.

Here the CDR3 DNA reads TGTGCCAGCAGCTTCTACGGTGAGCAGTTCTTC. Amino acid sequence: CASSFYGEQFF. The chain couples TRBV11-2 to TRBJ2-1; D unresolved. This CDR3 spans 11 amino acids. From germline, CDR1 is SGHAT and CDR2 FQNNGV. Trimming took off 3 bases at V and 9 bases at J, with 6 bases between the two ends.

Here the CDR3 reads CASSFRTGYNEQFF. CDR3 nucleotides: TGTGCCAGCAGCTTTCGGACTGGATACAATGAGCAGTTCTTC. The chain couples TRBV11-2 to TRBJ2-1, with D tentatively TRBD2 (5 bases). CDR1 SGHAT and CDR2 FQNNGV come from the germline V gene. Trimming removed 3 bases at V and 4 bases at J, with 10 bases between. The CDR3 loop spans 14 amino acids.

The V call is TRBV28, the J call TRBJ1-1; 10 bases agree with TRBD1. This CDR3 has 13 amino acids. Looked up from germline, CDR1 is MDHEN and CDR2 is SYDVKM. V shed 3 bases and J 12 bases; nucleotides not matched to a gene: 7. The CDR3 sequence: CASSLRDRGGPFF. CDR3 nucleotides: TGTGCCAGCAGTTTGAGGGACAGGGGAGGGCCTTTCTTT.

V usage is TRBV7-8 and J usage is TRBJ2-5; D is perhaps TRBD1 (6 bases). The J call could be wrong; TRBJ2-7 is a better fit for the DNA end. Germline CDR1 is SGHVS and CDR2 is FQNEAQ. CDR3 length equals 16 residues. CDR3 bases: TGTGCCAGCAGCTTAAACACGCAGACAGGTACGGACGAGCAGTACTTC. Its translation: CASSLNTQTGTDEQYF.

This clone was counted a few times. The genes are TRBV28 and TRBJ2-7; the match to TRBD2 covers 8 bases. CDR1 and CDR2 (germline): MDHEN, SYDVKM. V lost 2 bases, J lost 6 bases, and 12 bases stayed unmatched. This CDR3 contains 16 residues. The CDR3 here is CASSLGPGTRLGEQYF. CDR3 nucleotides: TGTGCCAGCAGTTTAGGCCCGGGGACTAGGCTTGGCGAGCAGTACTTC.

The CDR3 region has the DNA TGCAGCGTTGAAGAGCTCCGCGAGTCCGGCTACACCTTC. Translation: CSVEELRESGYTF. The J gene is TRBJ1-2, the V gene TRBV29-1; D is unclear. Germline V lookup: CDR1 SQVTM, CDR2 ANQGSEA. V lost 0 bases to trimming and J lost 8 bases, with 13 bases between them. This CDR3 contains 13 residues.

CDR3 region: CASSLYQGHNSPLHF. CDR3 bases: TGTGCCAGCAGCTTATACCAGGGGCATAATTCACCCCTCCACTTT. V and J are TRBV7-9 and TRBJ1-6; tentatively, D is TRBD1 (6 bases). This CDR3 contains 15 residues. Germline loops: CDR1 SEHNR, CDR2 FQNEAQ (reference sequence). V dropped 2 bases and J dropped 5 bases, with 10 bases sitting between them.

The V and J genes are TRBV9 and TRBJ1-3; weak D call: TRBD1 (5 bases). Germline-derived CDR1 and CDR2 are SGDLS and YYNGEE. This CDR3 is 15 amino acids long. Trimming took off 0 bases at V and 4 bases at J, with 11 bases between the two ends. This CDR3 is CASSVAGAEGNTIYF. The CDR3 DNA is TGTGCCAGCAGCGTAGCTGGGGCAGAGGGAAACACCATATATTTT.

This clone was counted a few times. The CDR3 DNA is TGTGCCAGTGGGGGGGGGTACCCCTACAATGAGCAGTTCTTC. This codes for CASGGGYPYNEQFF. This chain links TRBV9 with TRBJ2-1, with 7 bases aligning to TRBD2. Germline assignment: CDR1 SGDLS and CDR2 YYNGEE. The junction had 7 bases not matched to a gene; V was cut back by 8 bases and J by 2 bases. This CDR3 spans 14 amino acids.

The chain recombines TRBV6-5 with TRBJ1-2, with a weak D call TRBD1 (5 bases). This CDR3 has 15 amino acids. Germline V gene data show CDR1 as MNHEY and CDR2 as SVGAGI. V shed 6 bases and J shed 4 bases, with 18 bases lying between them. CDR3 in amino acids: CASRPGIGGVYGYTF. The CDR3 DNA reads as TGTGCCAGCAGGCCGGGAATCGGGGGTGTCTATGGCTACACCTTC.